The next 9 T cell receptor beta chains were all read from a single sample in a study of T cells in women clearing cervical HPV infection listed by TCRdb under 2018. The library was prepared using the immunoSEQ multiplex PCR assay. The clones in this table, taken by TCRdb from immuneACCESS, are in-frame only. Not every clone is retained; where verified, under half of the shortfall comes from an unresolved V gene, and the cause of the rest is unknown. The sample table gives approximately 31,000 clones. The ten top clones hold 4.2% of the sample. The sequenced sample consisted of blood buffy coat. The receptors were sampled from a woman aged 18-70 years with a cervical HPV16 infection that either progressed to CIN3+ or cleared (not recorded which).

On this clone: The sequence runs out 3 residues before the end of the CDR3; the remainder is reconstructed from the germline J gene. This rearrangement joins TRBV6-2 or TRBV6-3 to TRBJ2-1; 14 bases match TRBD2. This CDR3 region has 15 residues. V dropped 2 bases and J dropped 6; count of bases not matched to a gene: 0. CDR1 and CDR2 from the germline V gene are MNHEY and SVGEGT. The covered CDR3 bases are TGTGCCAGCAGTTACGGGACTAGCGGGAGCAATGAG. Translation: CASSYGTSGSNE. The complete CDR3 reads CASSYGTSGSNEQFF.

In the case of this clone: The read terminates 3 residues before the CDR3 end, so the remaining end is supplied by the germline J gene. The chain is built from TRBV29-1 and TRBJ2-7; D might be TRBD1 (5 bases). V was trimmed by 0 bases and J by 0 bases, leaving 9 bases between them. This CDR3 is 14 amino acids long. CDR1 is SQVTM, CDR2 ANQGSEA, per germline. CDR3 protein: CSVEDQGSSYEQYF. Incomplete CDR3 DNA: TGCAGCGTTGAAGATCAGGGCAGCTCCTACGAG.

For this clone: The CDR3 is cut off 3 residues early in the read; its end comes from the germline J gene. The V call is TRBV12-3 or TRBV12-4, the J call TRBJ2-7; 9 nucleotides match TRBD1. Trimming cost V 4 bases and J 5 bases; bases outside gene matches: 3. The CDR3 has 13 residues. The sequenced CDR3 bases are TGTGCCAGCAGTTGGGACAGGGACCACGAG. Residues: CASSWDRDHE. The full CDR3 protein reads CASSWDRDHEQYF.

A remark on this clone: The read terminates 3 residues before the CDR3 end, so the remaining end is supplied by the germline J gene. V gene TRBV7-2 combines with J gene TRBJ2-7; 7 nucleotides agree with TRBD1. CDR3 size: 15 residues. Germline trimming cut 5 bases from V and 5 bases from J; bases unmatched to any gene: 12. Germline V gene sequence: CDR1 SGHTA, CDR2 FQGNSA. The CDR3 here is CASSIDRTGVDEQYF. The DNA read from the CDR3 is TGTGCCAGCAGCATCGATCGAACAGGGGTGGACGAG.

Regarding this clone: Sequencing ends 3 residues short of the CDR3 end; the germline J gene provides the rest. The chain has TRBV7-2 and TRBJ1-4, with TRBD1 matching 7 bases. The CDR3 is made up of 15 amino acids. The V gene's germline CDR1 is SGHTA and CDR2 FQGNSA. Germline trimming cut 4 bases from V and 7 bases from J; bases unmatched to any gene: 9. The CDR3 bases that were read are TGTGCCAGCAGCTGGAGGACAGGAGTAAGTGAAAAA. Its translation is CASSWRTGVSEK. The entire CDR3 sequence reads CASSWRTGVSEKLFF.

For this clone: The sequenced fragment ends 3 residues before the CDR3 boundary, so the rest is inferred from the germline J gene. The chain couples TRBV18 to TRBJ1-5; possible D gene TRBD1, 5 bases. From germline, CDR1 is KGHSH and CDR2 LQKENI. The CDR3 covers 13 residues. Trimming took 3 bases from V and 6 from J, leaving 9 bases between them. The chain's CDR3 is CASSPGGSQPQHF. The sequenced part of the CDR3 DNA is TGTGCCAGCTCACCCGGGGGAAGTCAGCCC. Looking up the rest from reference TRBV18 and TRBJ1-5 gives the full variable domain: NAGVMQNPRHLVRRRGQEARLRCSPMKGHSHVYWYRQLPEEGLKFMVYLQKENIIDESGMPKERFSAEFPKEGPSILRIQQVVRGDSAAYFCASSPGGSQPQHFGDGTRLSIL.

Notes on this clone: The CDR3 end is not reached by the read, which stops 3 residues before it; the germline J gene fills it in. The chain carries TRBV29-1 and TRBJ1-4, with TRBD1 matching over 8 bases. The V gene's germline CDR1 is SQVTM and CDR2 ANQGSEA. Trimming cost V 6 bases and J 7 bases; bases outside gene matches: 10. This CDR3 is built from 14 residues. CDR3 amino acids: CSVDPGQAGEKLFF. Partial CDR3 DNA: TGCAGCGTGGATCCGGGACAGGCAGGTGAAAAA.

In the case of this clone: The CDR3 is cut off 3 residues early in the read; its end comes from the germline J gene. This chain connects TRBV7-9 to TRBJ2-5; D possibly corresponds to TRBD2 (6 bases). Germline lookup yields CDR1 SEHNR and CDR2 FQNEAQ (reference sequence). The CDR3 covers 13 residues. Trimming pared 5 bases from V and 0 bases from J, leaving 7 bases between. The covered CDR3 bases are TGTGCCAGCAGCCGGGACTACCAAGAGACC. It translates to CASSRDYQET. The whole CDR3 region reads CASSRDYQETQYF.

The DNA read from the CDR3 is TGTGCCAGCTCACCAACCAGGAAAGACAATGAG. The encoded protein is CASSPTRKDNE. The complete CDR3 protein is CASSPTRKDNEQFF. The rearrangement uses TRBV18 and TRBJ2-1; D not resolved. The DNA ends 3 residues before the CDR3 does, and the rest of the CDR3 is filled in from the germline J gene. This CDR3 region has 14 residues. The V end was cut by 2 bases, the J end by 5 bases, with 10 bases between. Germline V gene data show CDR1 as KGHSH and CDR2 as LQKENI.